The 3 T cell receptor beta chains reported below all come from one sample, sequenced in a study of cytomegalovirus exposure and HLA in healthy donors (dated by TCRdb to 2017 to 2019). Library prep was done by the immunoSEQ multiplex PCR assay. For the multiplex PCR, a mixture combining 60 forward primers for TCR Vbeta segments and 13 reverse primers for TCR Jbeta segments was used. Sourced from immuneACCESS, this table was stored by TCRdb with only in-frame sequences that have V and J called. A share of the clones is absent; for the studies checked, an unresolved V gene accounts for under half, and the remainder has no known explanation. The sample records approximately 27,000 clones, about two thirds of which are singletons. Roughly 4.5% of the sample belongs to the ten largest clones. The sequencing sample was made of PBMCs. These receptors all stem from a woman between 45 and 65 years old in good health and CMV-seronegative.

This clone came up once. The J gene is TRBJ1-3, the V gene TRBV2; 8 bases line up with TRBD1. The V gene's germline CDR1 is SNHLY and CDR2 FYNNEI. CDR3 length equals 19 residues. V trimming: 6 bases; J trimming: 0 bases; junction bases outside the gene matches: 16. The CDR3 loop is CASRETGVPSSRSGNTIYF. Here the CDR3 DNA reads TGTGCCAGCAGAGAGACAGGGGTTCCTTCCTCTCGCTCTGGAAACACCATATATTTT.

This clone was seen more than once but under ten times. The rearrangement links TRBV6-5 to TRBJ1-4, with D tentatively TRBD1 (5 bases). The germline V and J ends were trimmed by 5 bases and 7 bases, with 14 bases remaining between them. This CDR3 is built from 14 residues. Germline values: CDR1 MNHEY, CDR2 SVGAGI. The CDR3 is CASSPRGEAEKLFF. The CDR3 coding sequence is TGTGCCAGCAGTCCTAGGGGTGAAGCTGAAAAACTGTTTTTT.

The chain links TRBV7-9 to TRBJ1-1, with TRBD1 matching 9 bases. The CDR3 sequence is 13 residues long. Germline V gives CDR1 SEHNR, CDR2 FQNEAQ (reference sequence). J lost 3 bases, V lost 9 bases, and 5 bases had no gene match. CDR3 coding DNA: TGTGCCAGTCACAGGGGGCTAGACACTGAAGCTTTCTTT. This encodes CASHRGLDTEAFF.